Listed below are T cell receptor beta chains from one sample, sequenced in a study of shared T cell receptors in the human thymus. Using immunoSEQ multiplex PCR, the repertoire was profiled, and TCRdb retains in-frame clones only, with some absent. The sample has a few hundred thousand clones; more than 85% are singletons. Sequencing input: thymocytes. These receptor sequences come from a human donor. The CDR3 runs from the conserved cysteine through the conserved F or W. Fields, in order: clone size, CDR3 length, D gene, J gene, V gene, CDR3 DNA, CDR3 protein. D genes are given only for firm matches. Size tells how often a clone was seen (once, few, many) or the class of an expanded clone, and some rows leave it out.

clone_size: once
cdr3_length: 18
d_call: -
j_call: TRBJ2-2
v_call: TRBV14
cdr3_nt: TGTGCCAGCAGCCAAGATTGGGGACCCATTGCGAACACCGGGGAGCTGTTTTTT
cdr3_aa: CASSQDWGPIANTGELFF

clone_size: -
cdr3_length: 18
d_call: -
j_call: TRBJ2-3
v_call: TRBV11-2
cdr3_nt: TGTGCCAGCAGCCCAACATCCCGACTGGCTCTGAGCACAGATACGCAGTATTTT
cdr3_aa: CASSPTSRLALSTDTQYF

clone_size: -
cdr3_length: 15
d_call: -
j_call: TRBJ2-5
v_call: TRBV9
cdr3_nt: TGTGCCAGCACCGTATCGGAGGGGGTCGGGGAGACCCAGTACTTC
cdr3_aa: CASTVSEGVGETQYF

clone_size: -
cdr3_length: 17
d_call: -
j_call: TRBJ2-6
v_call: TRBV28
cdr3_nt: TGTGCCAGCAGCCCGGACACGATAAGCTCTGGGGCCAACGTCCTGACTTTC
cdr3_aa: CASSPDTISSGANVLTF

clone_size: -
cdr3_length: 13
d_call: -
j_call: TRBJ2-1
v_call: TRBV19
cdr3_nt: TGTGCCAGTAGACGGACCACCCCGTTGGAGCAGTTCTTC
cdr3_aa: CASRRTTPLEQFF

clone_size: -
cdr3_length: 15
d_call: TRBD2
j_call: TRBJ2-5
v_call: TRBV7-2
cdr3_nt: TGTGCCAGCAGCTTAGGGCTAGCGGGCCAAGAGACCCAGTACTTC
cdr3_aa: CASSLGLAGQETQYF

clone_size: -
cdr3_length: 18
d_call: TRBD2
j_call: TRBJ2-3
v_call: TRBV11-2
cdr3_nt: TGTGCCAGCAGCCCGACACTAGCGGGAGGGCCAGGCACAGATACGCAGTATTTT
cdr3_aa: CASSPTLAGGPGTDTQYF

clone_size: -
cdr3_length: 17
d_call: TRBD1
j_call: TRBJ1-4
v_call: TRBV9
cdr3_nt: TGTGCCAGCAGCCGGGGGGACAGGGTTGCAACTAATGAAAAACTGTTTTTT
cdr3_aa: CASSRGDRVATNEKLFF

clone_size: -
cdr3_length: 16
d_call: TRBD2
j_call: TRBJ2-1
v_call: TRBV2
cdr3_nt: TGTGCCAGCTTAAGAAAAGCGGGAGGGCGCAGGGATGAGCAGTTCTTC
cdr3_aa: CASLRKAGGRRDEQFF

clone_size: -
cdr3_length: 19
d_call: TRBD2
j_call: TRBJ2-3
v_call: TRBV7-2
cdr3_nt: TGTGCCAGCAGCCTAAACAACCGGACTAGCGGGAGAGACACAGATACGCAGTATTTT
cdr3_aa: CASSLNNRTSGRDTDTQYF

clone_size: -
cdr3_length: 15
d_call: TRBD1
j_call: TRBJ1-2
v_call: TRBV30
cdr3_nt: TGTGCCTGGAGTCCTGAGACAGGGAGATACTATGGCTACACCTTC
cdr3_aa: CAWSPETGRYYGYTF

clone_size: few
cdr3_length: 14
d_call: TRBD1
j_call: TRBJ1-2
v_call: TRBV5-1
cdr3_nt: TGCGCCAGCAGCTTGGACAGGGGAGGCTATGGCTACACCTTC
cdr3_aa: CASSLDRGGYGYTF

clone_size: -
cdr3_length: 14
d_call: -
j_call: TRBJ2-5
v_call: TRBV5-8
cdr3_nt: TGTGCCAGCAGCCCCGGACCCGCGGGGGAGACCCAGTACTTC
cdr3_aa: CASSPGPAGETQYF

clone_size: -
cdr3_length: 15
d_call: -
j_call: TRBJ2-5
v_call: TRBV14
cdr3_nt: TGTGCCAGCAGCCGCACCGAGCCCATGGGTGAGACCCAGTACTTC
cdr3_aa: CASSRTEPMGETQYF

clone_size: -
cdr3_length: 16
d_call: -
j_call: TRBJ2-2
v_call: TRBV7-8
cdr3_nt: TGTGCCAGCAGCCGGACCCTGACGGCGAACACCGGGGAGCTGTTTTTT
cdr3_aa: CASSRTLTANTGELFF

clone_size: -
cdr3_length: 17
d_call: -
j_call: TRBJ2-7
v_call: TRBV28
cdr3_nt: TGTGCCAGCAAAGCCCGGGGGTTACCGGGGTGGTCCTACGAGCAGTACTTC
cdr3_aa: CASKARGLPGWSYEQYF

clone_size: -
cdr3_length: 13
d_call: TRBD1
j_call: TRBJ1-5
v_call: TRBV28
cdr3_nt: TGTGCCAGCAGGGACAGGAGCAATCAGCCCCAGCATTTT
cdr3_aa: CASRDRSNQPQHF